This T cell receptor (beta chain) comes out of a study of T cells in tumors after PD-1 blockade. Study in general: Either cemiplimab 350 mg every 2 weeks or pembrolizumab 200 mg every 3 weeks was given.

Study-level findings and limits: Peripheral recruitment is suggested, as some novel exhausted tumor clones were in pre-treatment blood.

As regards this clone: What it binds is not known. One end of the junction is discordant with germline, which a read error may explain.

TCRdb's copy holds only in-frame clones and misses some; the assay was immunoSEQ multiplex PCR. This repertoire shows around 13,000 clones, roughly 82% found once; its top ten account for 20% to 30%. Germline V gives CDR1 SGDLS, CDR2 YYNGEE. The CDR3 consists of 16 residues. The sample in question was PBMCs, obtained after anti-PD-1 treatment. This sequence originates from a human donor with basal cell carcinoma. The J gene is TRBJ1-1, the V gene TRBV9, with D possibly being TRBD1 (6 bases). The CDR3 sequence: CANSVGVTGPNTEAFF. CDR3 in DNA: TGTGCCAACAGCGTCGGTGTGACAGGTCCGAACACTGAAGCTTTCTTT.